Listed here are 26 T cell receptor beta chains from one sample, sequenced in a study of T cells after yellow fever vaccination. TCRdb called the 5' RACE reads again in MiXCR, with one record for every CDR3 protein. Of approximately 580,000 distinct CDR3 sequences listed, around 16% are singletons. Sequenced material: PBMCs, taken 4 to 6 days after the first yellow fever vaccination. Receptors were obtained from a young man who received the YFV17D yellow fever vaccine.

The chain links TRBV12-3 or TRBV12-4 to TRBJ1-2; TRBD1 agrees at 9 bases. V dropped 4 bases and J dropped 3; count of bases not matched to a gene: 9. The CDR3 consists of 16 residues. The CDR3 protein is CASSSYRDRAYYGYTF. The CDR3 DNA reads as TGTGCCAGCAGTTCGTACCGGGACAGGGCTTACTATGGCTACACCTTC.

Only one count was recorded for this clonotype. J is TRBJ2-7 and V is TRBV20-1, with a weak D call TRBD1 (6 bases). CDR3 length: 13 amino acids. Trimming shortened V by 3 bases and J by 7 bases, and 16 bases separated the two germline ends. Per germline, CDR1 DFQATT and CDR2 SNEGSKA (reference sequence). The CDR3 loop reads CSASLQGGREQYF. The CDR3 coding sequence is TGCAGTGCTAGTCTACAGGGTGGCCGTGAGCAGTACTTC.

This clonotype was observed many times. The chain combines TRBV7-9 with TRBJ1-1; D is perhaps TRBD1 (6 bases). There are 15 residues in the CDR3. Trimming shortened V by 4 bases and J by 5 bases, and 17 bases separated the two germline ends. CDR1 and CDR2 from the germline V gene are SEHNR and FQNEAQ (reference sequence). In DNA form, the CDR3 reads TGTGCCAGCAGCTCTCGGGGGGGCCGGTGGACTGAAGCTTTCTTT. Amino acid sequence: CASSSRGGRWTEAFF.

CDR3 in amino acids: CASSHRGGETQYF. Here the CDR3 DNA reads TGTGCCAGCAGCCACAGGGGCGGAGAGACCCAGTACTTC. The chain recombines TRBV12-3 or TRBV12-4 with TRBJ2-5; 7 nucleotides line up with TRBD1. The trim removed 6 bases at V and 4 bases at J, leaving 5 bases unmatched. This CDR3 has 13 amino acids.

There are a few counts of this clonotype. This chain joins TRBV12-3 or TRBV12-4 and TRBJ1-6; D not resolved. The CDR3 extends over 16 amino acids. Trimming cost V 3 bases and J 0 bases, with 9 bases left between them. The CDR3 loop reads CASSFGRASYNSPLHF. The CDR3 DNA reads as TGTGCCAGCAGTTTCGGCCGAGCCTCCTATAATTCACCCCTCCACTTT.

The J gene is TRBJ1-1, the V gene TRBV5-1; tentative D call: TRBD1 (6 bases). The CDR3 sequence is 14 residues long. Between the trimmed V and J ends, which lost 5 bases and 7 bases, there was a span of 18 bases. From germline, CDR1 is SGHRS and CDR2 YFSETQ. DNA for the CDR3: TGCGCCAGCAGACAAAGACAGGACCTCGATGAAGCTTTCTTT. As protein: CASRQRQDLDEAFF.

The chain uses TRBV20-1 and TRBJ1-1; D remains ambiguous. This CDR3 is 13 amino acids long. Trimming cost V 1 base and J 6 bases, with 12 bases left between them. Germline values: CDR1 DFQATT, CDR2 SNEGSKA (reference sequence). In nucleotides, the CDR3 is TGCAGTGCTAGAGGGTTAATAAACGCTGAAGCTTTCTTT. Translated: CSARGLINAEAFF.

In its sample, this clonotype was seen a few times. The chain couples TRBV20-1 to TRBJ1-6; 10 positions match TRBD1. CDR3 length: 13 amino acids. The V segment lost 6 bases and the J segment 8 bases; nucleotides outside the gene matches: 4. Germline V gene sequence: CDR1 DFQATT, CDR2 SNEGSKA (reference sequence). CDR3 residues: CSARDRGYSPLHF. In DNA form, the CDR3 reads TGCAGTGCCCGGGACAGGGGTTATTCACCCCTCCACTTT.

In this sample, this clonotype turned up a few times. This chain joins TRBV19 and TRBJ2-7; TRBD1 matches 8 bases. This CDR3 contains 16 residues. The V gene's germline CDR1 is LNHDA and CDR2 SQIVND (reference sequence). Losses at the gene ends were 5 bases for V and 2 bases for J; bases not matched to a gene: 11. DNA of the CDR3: TGTGCCAGTAGTGGATTAGGGCAGGGGGCGGCCTACGAGCAGTACTTC. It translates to CASSGLGQGAAYEQYF.

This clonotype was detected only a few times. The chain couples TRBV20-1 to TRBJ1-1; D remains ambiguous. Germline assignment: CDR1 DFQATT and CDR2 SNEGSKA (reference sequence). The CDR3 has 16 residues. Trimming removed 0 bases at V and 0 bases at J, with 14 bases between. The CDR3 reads CSARDPRSGMNTEAFF. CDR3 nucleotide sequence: TGCAGTGCTAGAGATCCGCGGTCGGGAATGAACACTGAAGCTTTCTTT.

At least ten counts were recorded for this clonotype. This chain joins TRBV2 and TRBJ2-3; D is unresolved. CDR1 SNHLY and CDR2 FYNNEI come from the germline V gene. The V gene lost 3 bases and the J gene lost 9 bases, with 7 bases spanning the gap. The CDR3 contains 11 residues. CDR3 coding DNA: TGTGCCAGCAGTGATGTCGACACGCAGTATTTT. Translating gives CASSDVDTQYF.

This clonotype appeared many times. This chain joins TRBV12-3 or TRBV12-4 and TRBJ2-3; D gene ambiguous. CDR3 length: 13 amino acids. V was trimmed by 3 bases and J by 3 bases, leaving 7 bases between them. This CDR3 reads CASSLVATDTQYF. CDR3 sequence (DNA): TGTGCCAGCAGTTTGGTGGCAACAGATACGCAGTATTTT.

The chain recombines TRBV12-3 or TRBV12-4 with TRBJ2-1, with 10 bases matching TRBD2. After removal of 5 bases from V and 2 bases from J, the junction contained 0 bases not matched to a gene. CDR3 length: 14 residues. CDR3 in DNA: TGTGCCAGCAGTGGGACTAGCGCCTACAATGAGCAGTTCTTC. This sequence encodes CASSGTSAYNEQFF.

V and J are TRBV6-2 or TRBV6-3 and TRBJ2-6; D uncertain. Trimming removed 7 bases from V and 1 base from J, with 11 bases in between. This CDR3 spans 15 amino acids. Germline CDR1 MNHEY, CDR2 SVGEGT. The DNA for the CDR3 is TGTGCCAGCAAGCGAGGAACGTCTGGGGCCAACGTCCTGACTTTC. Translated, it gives CASKRGTSGANVLTF.

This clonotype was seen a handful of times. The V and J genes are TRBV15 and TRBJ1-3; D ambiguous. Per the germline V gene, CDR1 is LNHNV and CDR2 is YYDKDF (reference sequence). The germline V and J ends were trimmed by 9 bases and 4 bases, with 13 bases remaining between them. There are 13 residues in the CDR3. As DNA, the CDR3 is TGTGCCACAGTGGAGTTGAGCGGAAACACCATATATTTT. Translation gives CATVELSGNTIYF.

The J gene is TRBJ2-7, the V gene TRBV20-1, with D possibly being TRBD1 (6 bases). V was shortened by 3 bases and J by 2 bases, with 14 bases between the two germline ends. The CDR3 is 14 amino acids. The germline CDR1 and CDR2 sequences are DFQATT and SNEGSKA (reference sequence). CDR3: CSASLQGAPYEQYV. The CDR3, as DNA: TGCAGTGCTAGCTTACAGGGCGCCCCCTACGAGCAGTACGTC.

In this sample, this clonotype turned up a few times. CDR3 bases: TGTGCCAGCAGCCCCCAGGGTTGGTCCTACAATGAGCAGTTCTTC. Translating it yields CASSPQGWSYNEQFF. J is TRBJ2-1 and V is TRBV7-2; D perhaps matches TRBD1 (5 bases). Trimming cost V 5 bases and J 1 base, with 12 bases left between them. Germline V gene data show CDR1 as SGHTA and CDR2 as FQGNSA. CDR3 size: 15 residues. Variable domain in full (rest from reference TRBV7-2 and TRBJ2-1): GAGVSQSPSNKVTEKGKDVELRCDPISGHTALYWYRQSLGQGLEFLIYFQGNSAPDKSGLPSDRFSAERTGGSVSTLTIQRTQQEDSAVYLCASSPQGWSYNEQFFGPGTRLTVL.

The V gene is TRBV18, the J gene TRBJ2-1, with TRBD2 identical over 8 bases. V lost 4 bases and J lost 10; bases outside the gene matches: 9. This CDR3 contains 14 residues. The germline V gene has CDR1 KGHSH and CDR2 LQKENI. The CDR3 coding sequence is TGTGCCAGCTCACTCCCGGGACTAGTTAGGGAGCAGTTCTTC. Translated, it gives CASSLPGLVREQFF. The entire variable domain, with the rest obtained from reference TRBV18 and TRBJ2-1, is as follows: NAGVMQNPRHLVRRRGQEARLRCSPMKGHSHVYWYRQLPEEGLKFMVYLQKENIIDESGMPKERFSAEFPKEGPSILRIQQVVRGDSAAYFCASSLPGLVREQFFGPGTRLTVL.

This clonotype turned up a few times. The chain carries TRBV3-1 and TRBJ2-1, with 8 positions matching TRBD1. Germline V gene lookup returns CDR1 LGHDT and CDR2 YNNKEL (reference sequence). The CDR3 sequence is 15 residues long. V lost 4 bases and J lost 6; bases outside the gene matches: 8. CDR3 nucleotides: TGTGCCAGCAGCCCACAGGGGGGTCCCTTCAATGAGCAGTTCTTC. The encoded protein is CASSPQGGPFNEQFF.

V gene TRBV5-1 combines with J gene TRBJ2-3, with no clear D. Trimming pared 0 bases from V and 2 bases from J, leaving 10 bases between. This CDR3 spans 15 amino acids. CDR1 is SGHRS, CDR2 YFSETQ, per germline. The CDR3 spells CASSLADFPTDTQYF. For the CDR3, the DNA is TGCGCCAGCAGCTTGGCTGACTTTCCCACAGATACGCAGTATTTT.

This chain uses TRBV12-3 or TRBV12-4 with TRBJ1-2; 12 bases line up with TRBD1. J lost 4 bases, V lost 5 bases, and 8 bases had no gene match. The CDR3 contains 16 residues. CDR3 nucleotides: TGTGCCAGCAGTACACCGGGACAGGGGGCTCCCTATGGCTACACCTTC. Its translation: CASSTPGQGAPYGYTF.

The CDR3 DNA sequence: TGTGCCAGCTCACCACCTGTAGGCAGCACAGATACGCAGTATTTT. Its protein is CASSPPVGSTDTQYF. The chain combines TRBV18 with TRBJ2-3; D remains ambiguous. The CDR3 has 15 amino acids. V lost 0 bases and J 0 bases, leaving 7 bases between the germline ends. Germline values: CDR1 KGHSH, CDR2 LQKENI.

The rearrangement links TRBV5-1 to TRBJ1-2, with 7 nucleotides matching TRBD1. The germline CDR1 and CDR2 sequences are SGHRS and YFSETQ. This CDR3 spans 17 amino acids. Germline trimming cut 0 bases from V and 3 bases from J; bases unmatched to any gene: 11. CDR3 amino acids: CASSLVIGDSRDYGYTF. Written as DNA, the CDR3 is TGCGCCAGCAGCTTGGTTATCGGGGACAGTCGTGACTATGGCTACACCTTC.

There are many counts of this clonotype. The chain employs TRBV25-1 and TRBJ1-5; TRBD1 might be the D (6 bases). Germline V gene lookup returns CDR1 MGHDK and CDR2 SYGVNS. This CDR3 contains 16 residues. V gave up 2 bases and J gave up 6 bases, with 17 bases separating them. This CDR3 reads CASSEMDSETGQPQHF. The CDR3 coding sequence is TGTGCCAGCAGTGAAATGGACAGCGAGACGGGTCAGCCCCAGCATTTT.

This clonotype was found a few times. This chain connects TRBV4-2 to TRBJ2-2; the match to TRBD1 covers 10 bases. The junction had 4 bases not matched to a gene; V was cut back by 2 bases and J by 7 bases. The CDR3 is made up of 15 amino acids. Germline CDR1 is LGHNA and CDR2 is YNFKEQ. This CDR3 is CASSQPGQGIGELFF. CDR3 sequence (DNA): TGTGCCAGCAGCCAACCGGGACAGGGGATCGGGGAGCTGTTTTTT.

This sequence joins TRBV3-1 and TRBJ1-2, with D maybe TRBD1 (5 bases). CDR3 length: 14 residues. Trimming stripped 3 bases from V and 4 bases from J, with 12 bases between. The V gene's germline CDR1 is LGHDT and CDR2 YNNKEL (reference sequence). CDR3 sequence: CASSQVQGVYGYTF. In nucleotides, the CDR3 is TGTGCCAGCAGCCAGGTCCAGGGAGTCTATGGCTACACCTTC. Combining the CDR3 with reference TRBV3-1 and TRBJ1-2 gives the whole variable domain DTAVSQTPKYLVTQMGNDKSIKCEQNLGHDTMYWYKQDSKKFLKIMFSYNNKELIINETVPNRFSPKSPDKAHLNLHINSLELGDSAVYFCASSQVQGVYGYTFGSGTRLTVV.